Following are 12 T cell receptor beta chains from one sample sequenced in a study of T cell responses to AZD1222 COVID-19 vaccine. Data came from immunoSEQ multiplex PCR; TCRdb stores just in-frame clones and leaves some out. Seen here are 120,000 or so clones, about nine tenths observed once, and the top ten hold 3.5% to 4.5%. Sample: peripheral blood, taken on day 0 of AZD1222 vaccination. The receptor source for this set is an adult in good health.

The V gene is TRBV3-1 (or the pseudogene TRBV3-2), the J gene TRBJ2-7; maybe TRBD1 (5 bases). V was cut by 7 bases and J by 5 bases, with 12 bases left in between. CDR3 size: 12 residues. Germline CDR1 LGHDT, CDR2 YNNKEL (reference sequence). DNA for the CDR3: TGTGCCAGCACTGGGCAGGGAAACGAGCAGTACTTC. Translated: CASTGQGNEQYF.

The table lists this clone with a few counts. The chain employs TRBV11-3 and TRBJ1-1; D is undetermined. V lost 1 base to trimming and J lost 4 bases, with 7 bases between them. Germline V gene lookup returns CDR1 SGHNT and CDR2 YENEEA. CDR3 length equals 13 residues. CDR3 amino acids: CASSLGRGTEAFF. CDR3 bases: TGTGCCAGCAGCTTAGGGCGGGGCACTGAAGCTTTCTTT.

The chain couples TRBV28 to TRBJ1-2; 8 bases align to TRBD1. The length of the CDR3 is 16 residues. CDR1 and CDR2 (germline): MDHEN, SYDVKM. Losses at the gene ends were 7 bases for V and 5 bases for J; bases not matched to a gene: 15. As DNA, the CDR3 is TGTGCCAGCATCTCACCTTCGGCAGGGGGCTTATATGGCTACACCTTC. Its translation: CASISPSAGGLYGYTF.

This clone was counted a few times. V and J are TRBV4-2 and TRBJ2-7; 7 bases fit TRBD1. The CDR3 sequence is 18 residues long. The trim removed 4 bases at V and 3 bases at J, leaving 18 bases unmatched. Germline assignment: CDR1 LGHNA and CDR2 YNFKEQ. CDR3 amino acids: CASSRKLAGTDSLYEQYF. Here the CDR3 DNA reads TGTGCCAGCAGCCGTAAGTTGGCCGGGACAGACTCTCTCTACGAGCAGTACTTC.

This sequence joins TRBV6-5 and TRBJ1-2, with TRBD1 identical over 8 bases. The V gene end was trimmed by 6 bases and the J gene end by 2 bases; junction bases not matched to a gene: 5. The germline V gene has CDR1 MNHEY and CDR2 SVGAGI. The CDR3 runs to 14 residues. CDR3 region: CASSSDRGNYGYTF. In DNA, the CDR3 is TGTGCCAGCAGCTCCGACAGGGGCAACTATGGCTACACCTTC.

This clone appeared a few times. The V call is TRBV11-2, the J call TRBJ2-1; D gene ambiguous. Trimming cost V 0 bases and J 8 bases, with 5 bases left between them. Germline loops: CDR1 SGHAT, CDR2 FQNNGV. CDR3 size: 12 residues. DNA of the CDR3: TGTGCCAGCAGCTTAGACTGGTATGAGCAGTTCTTC. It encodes CASSLDWYEQFF.

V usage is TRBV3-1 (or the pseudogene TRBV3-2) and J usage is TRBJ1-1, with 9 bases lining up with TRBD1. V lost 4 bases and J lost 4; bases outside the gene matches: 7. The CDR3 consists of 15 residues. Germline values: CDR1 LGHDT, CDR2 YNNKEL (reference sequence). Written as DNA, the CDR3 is TGTGCCAGCAGCCCATGGACAGGGGTAGGCACTGAAGCTTTCTTT. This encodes CASSPWTGVGTEAFF.

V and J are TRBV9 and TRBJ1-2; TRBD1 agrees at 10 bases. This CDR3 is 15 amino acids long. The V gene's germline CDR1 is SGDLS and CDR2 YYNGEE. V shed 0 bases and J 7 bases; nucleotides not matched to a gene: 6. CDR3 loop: CASSVVVGQGGGYTF. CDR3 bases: TGTGCCAGCAGCGTAGTAGTAGGACAGGGGGGTGGCTACACCTTC.

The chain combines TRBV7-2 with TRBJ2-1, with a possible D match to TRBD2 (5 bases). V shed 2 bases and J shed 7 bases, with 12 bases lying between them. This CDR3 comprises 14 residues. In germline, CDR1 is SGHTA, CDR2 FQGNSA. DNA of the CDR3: TGTGCCAGCAGCTTATCGAGGGCCCTAAATGAGCAGTTCTTC. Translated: CASSLSRALNEQFF.

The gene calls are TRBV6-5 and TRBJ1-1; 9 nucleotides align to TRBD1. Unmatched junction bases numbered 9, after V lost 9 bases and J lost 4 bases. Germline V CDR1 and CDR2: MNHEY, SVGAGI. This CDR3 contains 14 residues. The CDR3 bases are TGTGCCAGTCGGGACAGGGCGATATTCACTGAAGCTTTCTTT. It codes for CASRDRAIFTEAFF.

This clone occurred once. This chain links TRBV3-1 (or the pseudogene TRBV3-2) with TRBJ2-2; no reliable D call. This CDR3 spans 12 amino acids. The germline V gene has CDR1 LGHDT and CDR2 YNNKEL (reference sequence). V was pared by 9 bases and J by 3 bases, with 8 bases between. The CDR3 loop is CASNGYTGELFF. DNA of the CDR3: TGTGCCAGTAACGGTTACACCGGGGAGCTGTTTTTT.

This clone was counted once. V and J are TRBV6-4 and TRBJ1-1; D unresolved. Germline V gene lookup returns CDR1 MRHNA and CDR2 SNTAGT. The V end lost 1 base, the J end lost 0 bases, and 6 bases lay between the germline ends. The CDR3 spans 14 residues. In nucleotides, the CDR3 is TGTGCCAGCAGTGACTGGGAAATGAACACTGAAGCTTTCTTT. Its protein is CASSDWEMNTEAFF.